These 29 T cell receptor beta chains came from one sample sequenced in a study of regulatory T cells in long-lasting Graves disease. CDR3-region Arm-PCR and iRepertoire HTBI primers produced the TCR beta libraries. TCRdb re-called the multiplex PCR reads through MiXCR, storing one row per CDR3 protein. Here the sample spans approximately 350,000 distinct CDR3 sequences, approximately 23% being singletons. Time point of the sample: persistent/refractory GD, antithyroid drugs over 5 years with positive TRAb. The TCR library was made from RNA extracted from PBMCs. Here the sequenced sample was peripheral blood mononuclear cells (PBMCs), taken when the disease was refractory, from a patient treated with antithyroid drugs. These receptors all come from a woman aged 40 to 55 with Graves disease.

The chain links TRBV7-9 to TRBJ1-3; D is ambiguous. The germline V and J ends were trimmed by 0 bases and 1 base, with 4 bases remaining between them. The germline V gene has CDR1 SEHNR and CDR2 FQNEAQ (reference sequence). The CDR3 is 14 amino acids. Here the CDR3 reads CASSLAESGNTIYF. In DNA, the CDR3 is TGTGCCAGCAGCTTAGCAGAATCTGGAAACACCATATATTTT.

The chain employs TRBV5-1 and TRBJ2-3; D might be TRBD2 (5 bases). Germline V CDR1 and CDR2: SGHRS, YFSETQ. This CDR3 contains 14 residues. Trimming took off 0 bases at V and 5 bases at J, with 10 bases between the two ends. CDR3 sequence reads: CASSLGGVGDTQYF. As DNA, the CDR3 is TGCGCCAGCAGCTTGGGGGGAGTCGGAGATACGCAGTATTTT.

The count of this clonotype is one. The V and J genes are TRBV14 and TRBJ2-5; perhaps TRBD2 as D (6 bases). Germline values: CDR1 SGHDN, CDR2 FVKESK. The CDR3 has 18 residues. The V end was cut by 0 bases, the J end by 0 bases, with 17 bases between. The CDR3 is CASSQDPWAGLYQETQYF. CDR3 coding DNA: TGTGCCAGCAGCCAAGATCCATGGGCGGGGTTGTACCAAGAGACCCAGTACTTC.

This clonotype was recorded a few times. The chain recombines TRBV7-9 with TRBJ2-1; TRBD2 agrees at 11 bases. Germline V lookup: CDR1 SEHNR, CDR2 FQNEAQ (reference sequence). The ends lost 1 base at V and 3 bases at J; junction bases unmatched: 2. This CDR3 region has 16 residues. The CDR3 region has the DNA TGTGCCAGCAGCTTAGTGCTAGCGGGAGGCTACAATGAGCAGTTCTTC. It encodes CASSLVLAGGYNEQFF. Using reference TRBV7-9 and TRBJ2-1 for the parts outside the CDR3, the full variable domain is DTGVSQNPRHKITKRGQNVTFRCDPISEHNRLYWYRQTLGQGPEFLTYFQNEAQLEKSRLLSDRFSAERPKGSFSTLEIQRTEQGDSAMYLCASSLVLAGGYNEQFFGPGTRLTVL.

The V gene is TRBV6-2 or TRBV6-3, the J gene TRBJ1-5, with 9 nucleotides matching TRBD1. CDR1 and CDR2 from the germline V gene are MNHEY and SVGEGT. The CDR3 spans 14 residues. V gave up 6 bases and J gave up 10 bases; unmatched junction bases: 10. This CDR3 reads CASSSGQGIRPQHF. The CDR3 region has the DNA TGTGCCAGCAGCTCGGGACAGGGAATAAGACCCCAGCATTTT.

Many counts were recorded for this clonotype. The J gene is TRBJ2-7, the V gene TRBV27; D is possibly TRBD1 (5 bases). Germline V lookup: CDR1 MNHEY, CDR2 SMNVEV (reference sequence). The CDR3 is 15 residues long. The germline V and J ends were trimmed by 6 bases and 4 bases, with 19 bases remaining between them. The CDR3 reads CASSPLRGKSYEQYF. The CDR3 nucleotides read TGTGCCAGCAGCCCTCTAAGGGGTAAATCGTACGAGCAGTACTTC.

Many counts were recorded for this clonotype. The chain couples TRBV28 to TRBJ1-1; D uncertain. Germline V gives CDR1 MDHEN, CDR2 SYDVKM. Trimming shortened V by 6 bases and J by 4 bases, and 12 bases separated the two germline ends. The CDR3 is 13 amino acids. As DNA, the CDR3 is TGTGCCAGCAGCTCGGTCTTGGGCACTGAAGCTTTCTTT. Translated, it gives CASSSVLGTEAFF.

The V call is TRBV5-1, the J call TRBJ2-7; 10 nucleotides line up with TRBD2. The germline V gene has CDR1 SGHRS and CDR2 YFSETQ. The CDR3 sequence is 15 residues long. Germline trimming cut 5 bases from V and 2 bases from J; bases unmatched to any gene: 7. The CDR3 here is CASRASGSLAYEQYF. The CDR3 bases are TGCGCCAGCAGGGCTAGCGGGAGTTTAGCCTACGAGCAGTACTTC.

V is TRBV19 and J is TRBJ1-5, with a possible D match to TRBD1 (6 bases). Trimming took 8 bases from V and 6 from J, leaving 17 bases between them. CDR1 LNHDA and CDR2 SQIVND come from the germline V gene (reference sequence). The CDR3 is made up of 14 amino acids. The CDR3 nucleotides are TGTGCCAGTCTTGGCCAGGGGCCCGCTCAGCCCCAGCATTTT. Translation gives CASLGQGPAQPQHF.

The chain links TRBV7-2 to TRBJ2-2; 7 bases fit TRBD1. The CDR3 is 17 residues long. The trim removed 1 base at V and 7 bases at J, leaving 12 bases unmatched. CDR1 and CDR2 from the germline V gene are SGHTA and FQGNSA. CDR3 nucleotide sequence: TGTGCCAGCAGCTTAGACGGGTTCAGGGGGTTCCACGGGGAGCTGTTTTTT. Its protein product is CASSLDGFRGFHGELFF. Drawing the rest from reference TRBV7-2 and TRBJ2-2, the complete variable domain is GAGVSQSPSNKVTEKGKDVELRCDPISGHTALYWYRQSLGQGLEFLIYFQGNSAPDKSGLPSDRFSAERTGGSVSTLTIQRTQQEDSAVYLCASSLDGFRGFHGELFFGEGSRLTVL.

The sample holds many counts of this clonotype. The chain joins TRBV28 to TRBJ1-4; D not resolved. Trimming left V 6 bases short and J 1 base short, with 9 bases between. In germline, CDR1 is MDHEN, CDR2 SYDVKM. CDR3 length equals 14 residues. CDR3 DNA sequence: TGTGCCAGCAGCTCGGGGATAACTAATGAAAAACTGTTTTTT. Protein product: CASSSGITNEKLFF.

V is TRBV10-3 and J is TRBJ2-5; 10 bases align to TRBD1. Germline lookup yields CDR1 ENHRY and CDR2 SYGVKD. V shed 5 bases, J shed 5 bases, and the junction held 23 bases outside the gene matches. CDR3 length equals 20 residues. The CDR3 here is CAISQIWALTGGRAEETQYF. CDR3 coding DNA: TGTGCCATCAGTCAAATCTGGGCCCTGACAGGGGGCAGGGCGGAGGAGACCCAGTACTTC.

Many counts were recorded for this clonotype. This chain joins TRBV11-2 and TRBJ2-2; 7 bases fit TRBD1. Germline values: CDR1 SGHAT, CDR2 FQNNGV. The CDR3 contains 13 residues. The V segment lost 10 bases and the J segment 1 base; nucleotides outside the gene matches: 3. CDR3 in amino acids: CAKGDRNTGELFF. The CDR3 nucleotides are TGTGCCAAGGGGGACAGGAACACCGGGGAGCTGTTTTTT.

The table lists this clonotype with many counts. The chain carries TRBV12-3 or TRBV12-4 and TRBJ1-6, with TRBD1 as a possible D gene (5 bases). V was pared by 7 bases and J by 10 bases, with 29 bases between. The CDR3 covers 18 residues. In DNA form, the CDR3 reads TGTGCCAGCAAGGGCCGGGGCCTAAATAAGGTCAGAGGATCACCCCTCCACTTT. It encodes CASKGRGLNKVRGSPLHF.

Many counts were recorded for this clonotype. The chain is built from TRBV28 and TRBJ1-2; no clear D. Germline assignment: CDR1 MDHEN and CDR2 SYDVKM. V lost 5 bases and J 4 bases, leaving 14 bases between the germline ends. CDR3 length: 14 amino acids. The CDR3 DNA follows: TGTGCCAGCAGTCACGCCCCGGACCGCTATGGCTACACCTTC. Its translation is CASSHAPDRYGYTF.

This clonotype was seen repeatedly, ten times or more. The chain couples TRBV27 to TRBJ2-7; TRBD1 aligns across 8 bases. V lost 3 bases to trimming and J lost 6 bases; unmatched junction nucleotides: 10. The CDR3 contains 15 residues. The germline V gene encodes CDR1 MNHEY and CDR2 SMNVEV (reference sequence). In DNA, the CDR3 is TGTGCCAGCAGTTTCCTTCCGACAGGGGTGGGCGAGCAGTACTTC. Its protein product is CASSFLPTGVGEQYF.

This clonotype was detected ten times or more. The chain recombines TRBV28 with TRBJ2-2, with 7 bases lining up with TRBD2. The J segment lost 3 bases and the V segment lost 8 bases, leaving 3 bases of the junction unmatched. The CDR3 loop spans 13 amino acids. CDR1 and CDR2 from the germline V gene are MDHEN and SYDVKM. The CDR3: CASYREDTGELFF. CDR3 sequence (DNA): TGTGCCAGCTACCGGGAGGACACCGGGGAGCTGTTTTTT.

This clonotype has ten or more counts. The chain's CDR3 is CASSGRQGANTGELFF. DNA of the CDR3: TGTGCCAGCAGCGGTCGACAGGGCGCGAACACCGGGGAGCTGTTTTTT. The J gene is TRBJ2-2, the V gene TRBV9; TRBD1 aligns across 7 bases. This CDR3 is 16 amino acids long. Trimming removed 3 bases from V and 0 bases from J; junction bases left unmatched: 5. Germline V gene lookup returns CDR1 SGDLS and CDR2 YYNGEE.

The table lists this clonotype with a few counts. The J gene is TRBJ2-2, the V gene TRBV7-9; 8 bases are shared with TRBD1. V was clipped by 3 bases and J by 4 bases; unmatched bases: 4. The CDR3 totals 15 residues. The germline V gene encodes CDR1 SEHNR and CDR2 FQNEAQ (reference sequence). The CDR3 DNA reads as TGTGCCAGCAGCTTGTCGACAGGGGCCACCGGGGAGCTGTTTTTT. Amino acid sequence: CASSLSTGATGELFF.

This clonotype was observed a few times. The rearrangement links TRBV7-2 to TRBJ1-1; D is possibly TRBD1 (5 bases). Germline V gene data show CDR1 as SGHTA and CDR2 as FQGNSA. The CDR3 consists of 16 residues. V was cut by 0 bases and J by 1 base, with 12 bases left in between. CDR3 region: CASSLAIGGGNTEAFF. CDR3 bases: TGTGCCAGCAGCTTAGCGATCGGGGGAGGGAACACTGAAGCTTTCTTT. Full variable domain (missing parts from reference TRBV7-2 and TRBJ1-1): GAGVSQSPSNKVTEKGKDVELRCDPISGHTALYWYRQSLGQGLEFLIYFQGNSAPDKSGLPSDRFSAERTGGSVSTLTIQRTQQEDSAVYLCASSLAIGGGNTEAFFGQGTRLTVV.

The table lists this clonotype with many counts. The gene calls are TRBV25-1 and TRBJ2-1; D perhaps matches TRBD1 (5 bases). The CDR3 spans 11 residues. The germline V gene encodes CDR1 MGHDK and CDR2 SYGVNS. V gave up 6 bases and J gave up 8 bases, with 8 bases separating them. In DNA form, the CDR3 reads TGTGCCAGCAGGAAGGGGCATGAGCAGTTCTTC. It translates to CASRKGHEQFF.

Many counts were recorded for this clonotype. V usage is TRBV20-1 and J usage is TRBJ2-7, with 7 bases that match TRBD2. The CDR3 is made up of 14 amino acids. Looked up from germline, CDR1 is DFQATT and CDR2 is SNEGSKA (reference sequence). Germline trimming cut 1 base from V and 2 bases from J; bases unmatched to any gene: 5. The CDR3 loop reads CSARGGSGAYEQYF. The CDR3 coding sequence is TGCAGTGCTAGAGGCGGGAGTGGCGCCTACGAGCAGTACTTC.

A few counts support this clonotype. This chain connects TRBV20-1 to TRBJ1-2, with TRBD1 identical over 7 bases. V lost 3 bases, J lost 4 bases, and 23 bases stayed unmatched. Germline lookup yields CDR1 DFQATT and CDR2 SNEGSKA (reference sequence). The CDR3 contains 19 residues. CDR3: CSARITGTVLHGRGYGYTF. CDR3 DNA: TGCAGTGCTAGGATAACCGGGACAGTACTTCACGGTAGGGGCTATGGCTACACCTTC.

CDR3 amino acids: CASSLTAASDTQYF. The CDR3 bases are TGTGCCAGCAGTTTAACGGCAGCCTCGGATACGCAGTATTTT. V is TRBV27 and J is TRBJ2-3, with D uncertain. V shed 2 bases and J shed 6 bases, with 12 bases lying between them. The CDR3 has 14 amino acids. In germline, CDR1 is MNHEY, CDR2 SMNVEV (reference sequence).

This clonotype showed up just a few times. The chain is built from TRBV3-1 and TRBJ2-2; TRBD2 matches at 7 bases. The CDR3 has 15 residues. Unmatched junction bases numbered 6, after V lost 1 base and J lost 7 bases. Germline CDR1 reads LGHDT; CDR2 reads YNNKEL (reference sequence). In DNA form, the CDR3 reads TGTGCCAGCAGCCAAGTTGCGGGAGTCGGCGGGGAGCTGTTTTTT. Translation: CASSQVAGVGGELFF.

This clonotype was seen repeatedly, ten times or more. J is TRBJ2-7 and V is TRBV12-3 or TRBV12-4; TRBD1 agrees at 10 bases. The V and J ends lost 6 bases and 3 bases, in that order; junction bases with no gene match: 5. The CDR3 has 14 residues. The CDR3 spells CASSFGTGVYEQYF. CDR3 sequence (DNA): TGTGCCAGCAGCTTCGGGACAGGGGTCTACGAGCAGTACTTC.

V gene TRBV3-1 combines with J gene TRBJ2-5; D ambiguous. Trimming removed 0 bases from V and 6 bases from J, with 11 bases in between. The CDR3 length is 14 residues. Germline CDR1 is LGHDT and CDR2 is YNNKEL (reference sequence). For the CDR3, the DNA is TGTGCCAGCAGCCAAGATACCACTACGAAGACCCAGTACTTC. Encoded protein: CASSQDTTTKTQYF.

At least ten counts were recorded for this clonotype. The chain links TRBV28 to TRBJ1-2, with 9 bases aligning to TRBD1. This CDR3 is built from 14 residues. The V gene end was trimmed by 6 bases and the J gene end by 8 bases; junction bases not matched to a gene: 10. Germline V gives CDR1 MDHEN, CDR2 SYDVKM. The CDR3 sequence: CASSSPGQGAGYTF. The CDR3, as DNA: TGTGCCAGCAGCAGTCCGGGACAGGGCGCCGGCTACACCTTC.

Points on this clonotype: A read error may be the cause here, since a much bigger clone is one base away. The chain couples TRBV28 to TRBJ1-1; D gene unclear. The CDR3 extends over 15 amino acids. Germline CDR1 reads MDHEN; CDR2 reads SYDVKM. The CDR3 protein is CASSSSPYANTEALF. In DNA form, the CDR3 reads TGTGCCAGCAGTTCCAGCCCCTACGCGAACACTGAAGCTCTCTTT. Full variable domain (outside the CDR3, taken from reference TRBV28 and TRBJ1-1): DVKVTQSSRYLVKRTGEKVFLECVQDMDHENMFWYRQDPGLGLRLIYFSYDVKMKEKGDIPEGYSVSREKKERFSLILESASTNQTSMYLCASSSSPYANTEALFGQGTRLTVV.